The 32 T cell receptor beta chains listed next were all sequenced from one sample in a study of T cell responses to AZD1222 COVID-19 vaccine. Measured with immunoSEQ multiplex PCR; TCRdb has only the in-frame clones, and not every one. The data contain over 150,000 clones, about nine tenths of them singletons. Specimen: peripheral blood, collected on day 0 of AZD1222 vaccination. Receptor source: an adult in good health.

The chain couples TRBV27 to TRBJ1-1; D perhaps matches TRBD1 (6 bases). The CDR3 length is 13 residues. V shed 4 bases and J shed 5 bases, with 11 bases lying between them. The V gene's germline CDR1 is MNHEY and CDR2 SMNVEV (reference sequence). The CDR3 DNA reads as TGTGCCAGCAGTTCACGGGGGGCAACTGAAGCTTTCTTT. It specifies CASSSRGATEAFF.

The chain is built from TRBV18 and TRBJ1-1; D is possibly TRBD1 (5 bases). The CDR3 has 14 residues. Germline V gives CDR1 KGHSH, CDR2 LQKENI. Trimming pared 2 bases from V and 4 bases from J, leaving 11 bases between. CDR3 protein: CASSPGVGGTEAFF. CDR3 in DNA: TGTGCCAGCTCACCAGGGGTCGGGGGCACTGAAGCTTTCTTT.

V usage is TRBV7-9 and J usage is TRBJ1-1; TRBD1 agrees at 9 bases. The germline CDR1 and CDR2 sequences are SEHNR and FQNEAQ (reference sequence). With V trimmed by 5 bases and J by 2 bases, 3 bases remained unmatched. CDR3 length: 14 residues. CDR3 sequence reads: CASSRQGGNTEAFF. As DNA, the CDR3 is TGTGCCAGCAGCCGACAGGGGGGTAACACTGAAGCTTTCTTT.

This clone is a singleton in its sample. The rearrangement links TRBV5-4 to TRBJ2-1, with 9 bases identical to TRBD1. The CDR3 is 14 residues long. Germline values: CDR1 SGHNT, CDR2 YYREEE (reference sequence). V dropped 5 bases and J dropped 5; count of bases not matched to a gene: 5. The DNA for the CDR3 is TGTGCCAGCAGGCCGGGACAGGGAAACAATGAGCAGTTCTTC. This codes for CASRPGQGNNEQFF.

This chain links TRBV6-6 with TRBJ2-7; the match to TRBD1 covers 8 bases. Trimming cost V 7 bases and J 3 bases; bases outside gene matches: 2. CDR1 is MNHNY, CDR2 SVGAGI, per germline (reference sequence). CDR3 size: 12 residues. Written as DNA, the CDR3 is TGTGCCAGCACCAGGGGGCTCTACGAGCAGTACTTC. Translating gives CASTRGLYEQYF.

This clone turned up a few times. The chain recombines TRBV11-2 with TRBJ2-7; TRBD2 agrees at 9 bases. The CDR3 runs to 14 residues. V was pared by 4 bases and J by 2 bases, with 3 bases of the junction left unmatched. CDR1 SGHAT and CDR2 FQNNGV come from the germline V gene. CDR3 sequence (DNA): TGTGCCAGCAGCTCGAGCGGGGGGACCTACGAGCAGTACTTC. Protein product: CASSSSGGTYEQYF.

J is TRBJ1-5 and V is TRBV5-1, with TRBD1 identical over 7 bases. The germline CDR1 and CDR2 sequences are SGHRS and YFSETQ. This CDR3 has 13 residues. The junction had 2 bases not matched to a gene; V was cut back by 4 bases and J by 4 bases. The CDR3 sequence: CASSPGGNQPQHF. CDR3 sequence (DNA): TGCGCCAGCAGCCCAGGGGGGAATCAGCCCCAGCATTTT.

The chain has TRBV9 and TRBJ1-3, with D hard to call. CDR1 and CDR2 from the germline V gene are SGDLS and YYNGEE. The V and J ends lost 7 bases and 0 bases respectively, with 11 bases between them. This CDR3 spans 14 amino acids. The CDR3: CASSDRASGNTIYF. In DNA, the CDR3 is TGTGCCAGCTCCGACCGCGCCTCTGGAAACACCATATATTTT.

The chain employs TRBV9 and TRBJ2-3, with a weak D call TRBD2 (5 bases). The CDR3 has 13 amino acids. Germline values: CDR1 SGDLS, CDR2 YYNGEE. The V end lost 0 bases, the J end lost 6 bases, and 8 bases lay between the germline ends. The CDR3 bases are TGTGCCAGCAGCGTAGATCGAGGGGATACGCAGTATTTT. It specifies CASSVDRGDTQYF. The whole variable domain, filled in from reference TRBV9 and TRBJ2-3, reads DSGVTQTPKHLITATGQRVTLRCSPRSGDLSVYWYQQSLDQGLQFLIQYYNGEERAKGNILERFSAQQFPDLHSELNLSSLELGDSALYFCASSVDRGDTQYFGPGTRLTVL.

The rearrangement links TRBV14 to TRBJ2-3; TRBD2 might be the D (6 bases). The CDR3 runs to 16 residues. The V end lost 5 bases, the J end lost 2 bases, and 17 bases lay between the germline ends. From germline, CDR1 is SGHDN and CDR2 FVKESK. The CDR3: CASSRPLGGPTDTQYF. CDR3 sequence (DNA): TGTGCCAGCAGCAGACCACTCGGGGGACCCACAGATACGCAGTATTTT.

This clone is a singleton in its sample. V is TRBV25-1 and J is TRBJ2-7; 9 bases fit TRBD1. The V segment lost 5 bases and the J segment 4 bases; nucleotides outside the gene matches: 9. This CDR3 comprises 15 residues. The V gene's germline CDR1 is MGHDK and CDR2 SYGVNS. The CDR3 sequence: CASSPPGTGLYEQYF. Here the CDR3 DNA reads TGTGCCAGCAGTCCTCCCGGGACAGGGCTGTACGAGCAGTACTTC.

J is TRBJ1-1 and V is TRBV2; no firm D call. Germline V lookup: CDR1 SNHLY, CDR2 FYNNEI. Trimming removed 6 bases from V and 7 bases from J, with 15 bases in between. The CDR3 is 13 amino acids. CDR3 DNA sequence: TGTGCCAGCAGCTGGTGGGAGACCCGTGAAGCTTTCTTT. It codes for CASSWWETREAFF.

The rearrangement uses TRBV5-1 and TRBJ1-5, with D perhaps matching TRBD1 (6 bases). CDR1 SGHRS and CDR2 YFSETQ come from the germline V gene. Trimming took off 4 bases at V and 1 base at J, with 12 bases between the two ends. The CDR3 has 15 amino acids. In DNA form, the CDR3 reads TGCGCCAGCAGCCGGAGGGGGGAGAGCAATCAGCCCCAGCATTTT. This sequence encodes CASSRRGESNQPQHF.

The chain carries TRBV25-1 and TRBJ2-7; TRBD1 matches 10 bases. V shed 2 bases, J shed 6 bases, and the junction held 7 bases outside the gene matches. This CDR3 comprises 15 residues. Germline assignment: CDR1 MGHDK and CDR2 SYGVNS. The CDR3 loop reads CASSEPGQGTREQYF. CDR3 bases: TGTGCCAGCAGTGAACCGGGACAGGGGACGCGCGAGCAGTACTTC.

The chain links TRBV11-2 to TRBJ2-2, with 12 bases aligning to TRBD2. CDR1 is SGHAT and CDR2 is FQNNGV in the germline V gene. Germline trimming cut 4 bases from V and 0 bases from J; bases unmatched to any gene: 6. This CDR3 is built from 18 residues. The DNA for the CDR3 is TGTGCCAGCAGCTCCCAGACTAGCGGGGGCTCGAACACCGGGGAGCTGTTTTTT. It translates to CASSSQTSGGSNTGELFF.

The chain uses TRBV3-1 (or the pseudogene TRBV3-2) and TRBJ1-2; D remains ambiguous. V lost 0 bases, J lost 4 bases, and 12 bases lay in between. Per germline, CDR1 LGHDT and CDR2 YNNKEL (reference sequence). The CDR3 is 15 amino acids. The CDR3 spells CASSQDPGKGYGYTF. In DNA form, the CDR3 reads TGTGCCAGCAGCCAAGACCCGGGTAAGGGCTATGGCTACACCTTC.

V and J are TRBV19 and TRBJ2-5, with TRBD2 identical over 7 bases. The germline gives CDR1 LNHDA, CDR2 SQIVND (reference sequence). The CDR3 length is 13 residues. The trim removed 10 bases at V and 5 bases at J, leaving 10 bases unmatched. CDR3 loop: CATMRRGGETQYF. The CDR3 DNA is TGTGCCACCATGAGGAGGGGAGGGGAGACCCAGTACTTC.

The chain recombines TRBV6-5 with TRBJ1-2, with unresolved D. The CDR3 is made up of 14 amino acids. Germline loops: CDR1 MNHEY, CDR2 SVGAGI. Trimming shortened V by 7 bases and J by 2 bases, and 14 bases separated the two germline ends. The CDR3 bases are TGTGCCAGCACCAAGGGCAGTCAGAACTATGGCTACACCTTC. It translates to CASTKGSQNYGYTF.

The J gene is TRBJ2-7, the V gene TRBV18; D is possibly TRBD1 (6 bases). This CDR3 contains 14 residues. The germline CDR1 and CDR2 sequences are KGHSH and LQKENI. Deletions cut 5 bases from V and 5 bases from J, with 16 bases between. The CDR3 is CASSSQAGDDEQYF. The CDR3 nucleotides read TGTGCCAGCTCATCACAGGCAGGGGACGACGAGCAGTACTTC.

This clone has a handful of counts. This chain uses TRBV6-5 with TRBJ2-7; 7 nucleotides align to TRBD1. After removal of 6 bases from V and 2 bases from J, the junction contained 4 bases not matched to a gene. The CDR3 consists of 13 residues. The V gene's germline CDR1 is MNHEY and CDR2 SVGAGI. The CDR3 is CASRRGTAYEQYF. The CDR3 DNA is TGTGCCAGCAGACGTGGGACAGCCTACGAGCAGTACTTC.

The V gene is TRBV25-1, the J gene TRBJ1-1; D is unresolved. CDR1 MGHDK and CDR2 SYGVNS come from the germline V gene. There are 13 residues in the CDR3. Trimming removed 7 bases from V and 1 base from J, with 10 bases in between. The CDR3, as DNA: TGTGCCAGCACCCCGGGTGGGAACACTGAAGCTTTCTTT. Translating gives CASTPGGNTEAFF.

The chain carries TRBV28 and TRBJ1-1; D possibly corresponds to TRBD1 (6 bases). V was cut by 6 bases and J by 4 bases, with 12 bases left in between. From germline, CDR1 is MDHEN and CDR2 SYDVKM. This CDR3 contains 13 residues. CDR3 sequence reads: CASSGGGITEAFF. The CDR3 DNA follows: TGTGCCAGCAGCGGAGGGGGGATCACTGAAGCTTTCTTT.

The chain couples TRBV5-1 to TRBJ2-2, with a tentative D call TRBD1 (6 bases). Between the trimmed V and J ends, which lost 4 bases and 1 base, there was a span of 11 bases. CDR1 and CDR2 (germline): SGHRS, YFSETQ. The CDR3 contains 15 residues. CDR3 sequence reads: CASSPGHRNTGELFF. CDR3 bases: TGCGCCAGCAGCCCGGGACATCGGAACACCGGGGAGCTGTTTTTT.

J is TRBJ2-2 and V is TRBV7-2, with D tentatively TRBD2 (6 bases). CDR3 length equals 16 residues. Germline loops: CDR1 SGHTA, CDR2 FQGNSA. V lost 5 bases and J 1 base, leaving 14 bases between the germline ends. CDR3 DNA sequence: TGTGCCAGCAGCCCCCTAACGGGGGTGAACACCGGGGAGCTGTTTTTT. This codes for CASSPLTGVNTGELFF. Filled out from reference TRBV7-2 and TRBJ2-2, the complete variable domain reads GAGVSQSPSNKVTEKGKDVELRCDPISGHTALYWYRQSLGQGLEFLIYFQGNSAPDKSGLPSDRFSAERTGGSVSTLTIQRTQQEDSAVYLCASSPLTGVNTGELFFGEGSRLTVL.

The chain employs TRBV9 and TRBJ2-5; D is perhaps TRBD2 (7 bases). This CDR3 contains 14 residues. V was trimmed by 4 bases and J by 4 bases, leaving 14 bases between them. CDR1 is SGDLS and CDR2 is YYNGEE in the germline V gene. The CDR3: CASSSGGGRETQYF. CDR3 DNA: TGTGCCAGCAGCTCCGGCGGGGGCCGAGAGACCCAGTACTTC.

The chain couples TRBV3-1 (or the pseudogene TRBV3-2) to TRBJ2-7; possible D gene TRBD2, 7 bases. The CDR3 sequence is 15 residues long. CDR1 LGHDT and CDR2 YNNKEL come from the germline V gene (reference sequence). Trimming took off 0 bases at V and 7 bases at J, with 16 bases between the two ends. The CDR3: CASSQEGGGLGEQYF. In DNA form, the CDR3 reads TGTGCCAGCAGCCAAGAGGGCGGGGGCTTGGGGGAGCAGTACTTC.

The rearrangement links TRBV6-2 or TRBV6-3 to TRBJ1-5; possible D gene TRBD1, 6 bases. V lost 4 bases to trimming and J lost 7 bases, with 14 bases between them. Germline V lookup: CDR1 MNHEY, CDR2 SVGEGT. The CDR3 has 14 residues. This chain's CDR3 is CASSSPRGYQPQHF. The CDR3 DNA sequence: TGTGCCAGCAGTTCCCCCAGGGGATACCAGCCCCAGCATTTT.

The genes are TRBV5-6 and TRBJ2-1; 7 bases agree with TRBD1. J lost 10 bases, V lost 3 bases, and 1 base had no gene match. The CDR3 is 11 residues long. Per the germline V gene, CDR1 is SGHDT and CDR2 is YYEEEE. CDR3 coding DNA: TGTGCCAGCAGCTCACAGGGGGAGCAGTTCTTC. Translating it yields CASSSQGEQFF.

The chain carries TRBV3-1 (or the pseudogene TRBV3-2) and TRBJ2-7; 11 nucleotides match TRBD2. Per germline, CDR1 LGHDT and CDR2 YNNKEL (reference sequence). Trimming cost V 4 bases and J 7 bases; bases outside gene matches: 9. The CDR3 totals 15 residues. The CDR3 here is CASSPYASGGSEQYF. CDR3 DNA sequence: TGTGCCAGCAGCCCCTATGCTAGCGGGGGGAGTGAGCAGTACTTC.

This CDR3 is CASSRGDGYEQYF. The CDR3 DNA sequence: TGCGCCAGCAGCAGGGGGGATGGCTACGAGCAGTACTTC. V is TRBV5-1 and J is TRBJ2-7; D possibly uses TRBD1 or TRBD2 (6 bases each). The V end was cut by 4 bases, the J end by 3 bases, with 11 bases between. CDR1 is SGHRS, CDR2 YFSETQ, per germline. CDR3 length: 13 amino acids.

This sequence joins TRBV19 and TRBJ2-3; D gene unclear. CDR1 LNHDA and CDR2 SQIVND come from the germline V gene (reference sequence). Trimming shortened V by 0 bases and J by 1 base, and 2 bases separated the two germline ends. The CDR3 is made up of 13 amino acids. The CDR3 region is CASSIEGTDTQYF. The CDR3 DNA reads as TGTGCCAGTAGTATAGAGGGCACAGATACGCAGTATTTT.

The rearrangement joins TRBV28 to TRBJ2-1; 10 bases line up with TRBD1. Germline CDR1 and CDR2: MDHEN and SYDVKM. The J segment lost 8 bases and the V segment lost 0 bases, leaving 1 base of the junction unmatched. This CDR3 is 14 amino acids long. CDR3 nucleotide sequence: TGTGCCAGCAGTTTATGGGACAGGGGGTATGAGCAGTTCTTC. Its translation is CASSLWDRGYEQFF.